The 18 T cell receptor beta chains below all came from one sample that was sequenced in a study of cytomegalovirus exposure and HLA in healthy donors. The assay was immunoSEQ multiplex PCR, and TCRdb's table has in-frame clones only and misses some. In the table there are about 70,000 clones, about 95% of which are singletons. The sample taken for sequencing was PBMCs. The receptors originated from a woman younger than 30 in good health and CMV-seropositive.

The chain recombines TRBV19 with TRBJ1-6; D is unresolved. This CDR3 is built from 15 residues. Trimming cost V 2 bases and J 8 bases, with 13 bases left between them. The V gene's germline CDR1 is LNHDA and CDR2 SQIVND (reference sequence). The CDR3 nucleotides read TGTGCCAGTAGTATACCCGAACCTGGCCATTCACCCCTCCACTTT. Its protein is CASSIPEPGHSPLHF.

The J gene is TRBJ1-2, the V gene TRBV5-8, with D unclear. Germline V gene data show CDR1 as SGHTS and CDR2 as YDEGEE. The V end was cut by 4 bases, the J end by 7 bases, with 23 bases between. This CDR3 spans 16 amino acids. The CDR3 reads CASSRSPSQALGGYTF. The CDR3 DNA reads TGTGCCAGCAGCCGATCCCCCTCGCAGGCCCTGGGTGGCTACACCTTC.

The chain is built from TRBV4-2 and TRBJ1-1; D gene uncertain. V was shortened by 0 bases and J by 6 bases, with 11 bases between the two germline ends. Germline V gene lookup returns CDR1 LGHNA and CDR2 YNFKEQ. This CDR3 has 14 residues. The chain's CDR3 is CASSQDSGVAEAFF. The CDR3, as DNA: TGTGCCAGCAGCCAAGATTCCGGGGTGGCTGAAGCTTTCTTT.

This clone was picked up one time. DNA for the CDR3: TGTGCCAGCAGCCCCCGGACAGGAATGACATCCTATAATTCACCCCTCCACTTT. It is translated as CASSPRTGMTSYNSPLHF. V gene TRBV7-9 combines with J gene TRBJ1-6; 7 bases align to TRBD1. Trimming took 5 bases from V and 1 from J; bases not matched to a gene: 11. CDR1 is SEHNR and CDR2 is FQNEAQ in the germline V gene (reference sequence). The CDR3 is made up of 18 amino acids.

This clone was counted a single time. Here the CDR3 reads CASGTGISYNEQFF. The CDR3 nucleotides are TGTGCCAGCGGGACAGGGATCTCCTACAATGAGCAGTTCTTC. The V gene is TRBV18, the J gene TRBJ2-1; 9 nucleotides agree with TRBD1. The length of the CDR3 is 14 residues. CDR1 is KGHSH and CDR2 is LQKENI in the germline V gene. V gave up 8 bases and J gave up 0 bases; unmatched junction bases: 2.

The CDR3: CSARTSGTQYF. The CDR3 coding sequence is TGCAGTGCAAGGACTAGCGGGACCCAGTACTTC. The V gene is TRBV20-1, the J gene TRBJ2-5; 10 bases agree with TRBD2. The germline V gene has CDR1 DFQATT and CDR2 SNEGSKA (reference sequence). The CDR3 extends over 11 amino acids. The J segment lost 7 bases and the V segment lost 6 bases, leaving 2 bases of the junction unmatched.

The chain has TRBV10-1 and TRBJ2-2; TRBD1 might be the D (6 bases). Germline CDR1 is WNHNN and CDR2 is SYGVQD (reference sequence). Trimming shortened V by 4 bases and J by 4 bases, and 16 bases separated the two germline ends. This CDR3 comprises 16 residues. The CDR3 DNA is TGCGCCAGCAGTGCAACAGGGAGCGGAGCCACCGGGGAGCTGTTTTTT. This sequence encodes CASSATGSGATGELFF.

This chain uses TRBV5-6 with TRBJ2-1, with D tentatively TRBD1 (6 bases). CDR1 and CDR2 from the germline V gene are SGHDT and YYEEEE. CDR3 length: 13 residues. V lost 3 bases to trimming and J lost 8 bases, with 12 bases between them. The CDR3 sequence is CASSWTVGDEQFF. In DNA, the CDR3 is TGTGCCAGCAGCTGGACAGTAGGCGATGAGCAGTTCTTC.

The CDR3, as DNA: TGTGCCAGCAGTGTCAACAGGGTCGGTTACGAGCAGTACTTC. Its protein is CASSVNRVGYEQYF. This chain uses TRBV2 with TRBJ2-7; the D gene is possibly TRBD1 (6 bases). CDR1 and CDR2 (germline): SNHLY, FYNNEI. Trimming cost V 4 bases and J 4 bases, with 14 bases left between them. The CDR3 has 14 residues.

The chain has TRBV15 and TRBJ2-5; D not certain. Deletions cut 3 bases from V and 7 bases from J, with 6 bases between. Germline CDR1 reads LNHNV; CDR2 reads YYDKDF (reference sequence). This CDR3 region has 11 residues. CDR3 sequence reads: CATSSYVTQYF. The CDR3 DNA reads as TGTGCCACCAGCAGTTATGTGACCCAGTACTTC.

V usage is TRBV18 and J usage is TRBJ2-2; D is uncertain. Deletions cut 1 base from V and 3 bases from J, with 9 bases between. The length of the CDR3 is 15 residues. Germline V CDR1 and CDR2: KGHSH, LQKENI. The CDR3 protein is CASSPRQAHTGELFF. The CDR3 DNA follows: TGTGCCAGCTCACCACGGCAGGCTCACACCGGGGAGCTGTTTTTT.

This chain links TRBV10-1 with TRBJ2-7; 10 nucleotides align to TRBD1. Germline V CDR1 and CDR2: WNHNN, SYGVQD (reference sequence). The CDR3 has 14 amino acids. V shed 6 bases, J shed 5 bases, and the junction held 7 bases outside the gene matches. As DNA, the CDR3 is TGCGCCAGCAGCCTCCGGGACAGGGGCGACGAGCAGTACTTC. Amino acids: CASSLRDRGDEQYF.

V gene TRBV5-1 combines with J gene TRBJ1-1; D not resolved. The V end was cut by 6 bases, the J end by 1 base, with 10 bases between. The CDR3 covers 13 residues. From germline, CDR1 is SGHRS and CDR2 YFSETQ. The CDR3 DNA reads TGCGCCAGCAAGGGAGGGCCGAACACTGAAGCTTTCTTT. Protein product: CASKGGPNTEAFF.

This CDR3 reads CASGLVLVEISSTDTQYF. CDR3 DNA sequence: TGTGCTAGTGGTTTGGTACTGGTTGAGATATCTAGCACAGATACGCAGTATTTT. The chain couples TRBV12-5 to TRBJ2-3; no clear D. The CDR3 is made up of 18 amino acids. In germline, CDR1 is LGHNT, CDR2 FRNRAP. V dropped 0 bases and J dropped 0 bases, with 16 bases sitting between them.

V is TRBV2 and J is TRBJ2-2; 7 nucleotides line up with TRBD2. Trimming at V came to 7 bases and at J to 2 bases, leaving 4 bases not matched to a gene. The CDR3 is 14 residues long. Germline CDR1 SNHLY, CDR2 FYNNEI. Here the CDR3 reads CASIWDYNTGELFF. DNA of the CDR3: TGTGCCAGCATTTGGGACTACAACACCGGGGAGCTGTTTTTT.

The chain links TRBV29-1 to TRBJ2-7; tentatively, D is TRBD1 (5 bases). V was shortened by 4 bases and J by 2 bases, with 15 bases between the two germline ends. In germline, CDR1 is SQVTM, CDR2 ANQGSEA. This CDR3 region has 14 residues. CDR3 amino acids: CSVVIRQKPYEQYF. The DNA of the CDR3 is TGCAGCGTTGTCATCCGACAGAAACCCTACGAGCAGTACTTC.

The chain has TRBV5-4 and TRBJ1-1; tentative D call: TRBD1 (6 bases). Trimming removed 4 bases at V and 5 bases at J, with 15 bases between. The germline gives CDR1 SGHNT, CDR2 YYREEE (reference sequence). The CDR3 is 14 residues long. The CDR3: CASSTGTPGTEAFF. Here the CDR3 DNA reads TGTGCCAGCAGCACCGGGACACCCGGAACTGAAGCTTTCTTT.

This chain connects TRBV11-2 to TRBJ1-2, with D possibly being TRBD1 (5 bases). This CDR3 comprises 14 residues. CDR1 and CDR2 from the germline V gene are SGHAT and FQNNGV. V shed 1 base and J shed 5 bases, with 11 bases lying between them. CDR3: CASSLAGQGYGYTF. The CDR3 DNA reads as TGTGCCAGCAGCTTAGCGGGCCAGGGTTATGGCTACACCTTC.